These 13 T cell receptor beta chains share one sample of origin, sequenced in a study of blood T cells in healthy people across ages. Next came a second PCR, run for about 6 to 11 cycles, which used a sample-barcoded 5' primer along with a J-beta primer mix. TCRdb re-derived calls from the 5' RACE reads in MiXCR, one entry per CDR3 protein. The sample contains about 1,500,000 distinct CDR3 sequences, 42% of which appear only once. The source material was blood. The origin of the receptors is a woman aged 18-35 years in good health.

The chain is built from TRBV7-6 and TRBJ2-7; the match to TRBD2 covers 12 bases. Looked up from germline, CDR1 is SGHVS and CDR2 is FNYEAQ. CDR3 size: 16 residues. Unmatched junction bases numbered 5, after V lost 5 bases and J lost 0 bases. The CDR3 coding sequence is TGTGCCAGCAGCCCACTACTAGCGGGGGGCTCCTACGAGCAGTACTTC. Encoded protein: CASSPLLAGGSYEQYF.

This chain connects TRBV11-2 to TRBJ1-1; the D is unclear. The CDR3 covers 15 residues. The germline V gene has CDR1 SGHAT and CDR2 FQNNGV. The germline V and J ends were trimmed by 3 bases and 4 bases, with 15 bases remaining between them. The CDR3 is CASSLSGGRSTEAFF. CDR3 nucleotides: TGTGCCAGCAGCTTGTCCGGCGGGCGTAGCACTGAAGCTTTCTTT.

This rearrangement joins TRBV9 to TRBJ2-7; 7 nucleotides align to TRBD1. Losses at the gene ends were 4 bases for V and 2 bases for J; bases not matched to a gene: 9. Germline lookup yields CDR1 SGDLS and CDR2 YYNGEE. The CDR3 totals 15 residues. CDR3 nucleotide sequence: TGTGCCAGCAGCACCCCCGACAGGGATCCCTACGAGCAGTACTTC. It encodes CASSTPDRDPYEQYF.

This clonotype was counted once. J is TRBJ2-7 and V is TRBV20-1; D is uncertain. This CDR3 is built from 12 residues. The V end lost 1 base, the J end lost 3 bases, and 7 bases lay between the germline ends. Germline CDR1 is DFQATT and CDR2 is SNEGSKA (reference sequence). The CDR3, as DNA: TGCAGTGCTAGAGTCCCTAACTACGAGCAGTACTTC. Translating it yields CSARVPNYEQYF.

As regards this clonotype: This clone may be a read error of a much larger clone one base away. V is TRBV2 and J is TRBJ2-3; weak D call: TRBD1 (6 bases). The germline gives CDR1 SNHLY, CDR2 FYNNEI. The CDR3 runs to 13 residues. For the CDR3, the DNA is TGTGCCAGCAGTGAAGCGGGGGCAGATGCGCAGTATTTT. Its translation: CASSEAGADAQYF. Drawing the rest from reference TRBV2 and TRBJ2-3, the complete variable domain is EPEVTQTPSHQVTQMGQEVILRCVPISNHLYFYWYRQILGQKVEFLVSFYNNEISEKSEIFDDQFSVERPDGSNFTLKIRSTKLEDSAMYFCASSEAGADAQYFGPGTRLTVL.

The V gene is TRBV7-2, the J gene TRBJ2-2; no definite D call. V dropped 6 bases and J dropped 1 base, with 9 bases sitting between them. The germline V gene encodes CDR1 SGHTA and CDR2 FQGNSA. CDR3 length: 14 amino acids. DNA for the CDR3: TGTGCCAGCAGATTCGACATGAACACCGGGGAGCTGTTTTTT. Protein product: CASRFDMNTGELFF. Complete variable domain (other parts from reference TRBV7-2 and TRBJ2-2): GAGVSQSPSNKVTEKGKDVELRCDPISGHTALYWYRQSLGQGLEFLIYFQGNSAPDKSGLPSDRFSAERTGGSVSTLTIQRTQQEDSAVYLCASRFDMNTGELFFGEGSRLTVL.

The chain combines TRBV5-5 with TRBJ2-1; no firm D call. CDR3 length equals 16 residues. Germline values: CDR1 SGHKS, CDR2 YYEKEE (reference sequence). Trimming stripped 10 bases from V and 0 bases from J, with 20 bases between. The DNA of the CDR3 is TGTGCCGGGTCCGCCTTCGGACGGAGCTCCTACAATGAGCAGTTCTTC. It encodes CAGSAFGRSSYNEQFF.

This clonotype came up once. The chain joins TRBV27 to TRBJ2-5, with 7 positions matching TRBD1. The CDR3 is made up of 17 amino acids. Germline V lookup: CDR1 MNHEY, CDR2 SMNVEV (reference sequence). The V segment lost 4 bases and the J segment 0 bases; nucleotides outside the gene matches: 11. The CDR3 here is CASSSTGLQGYQETQYF. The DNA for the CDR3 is TGTGCCAGCAGTTCGACTGGTCTACAGGGGTACCAAGAGACCCAGTACTTC.

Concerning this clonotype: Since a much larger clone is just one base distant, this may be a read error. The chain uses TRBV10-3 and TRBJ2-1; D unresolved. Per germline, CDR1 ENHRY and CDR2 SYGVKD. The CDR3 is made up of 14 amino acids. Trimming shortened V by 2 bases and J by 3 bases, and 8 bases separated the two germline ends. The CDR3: CAISEATRYNEQFF. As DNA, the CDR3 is TGTGCCATCAGTGAGGCGACGCGCTACAATGAGCAGTTCTTC.

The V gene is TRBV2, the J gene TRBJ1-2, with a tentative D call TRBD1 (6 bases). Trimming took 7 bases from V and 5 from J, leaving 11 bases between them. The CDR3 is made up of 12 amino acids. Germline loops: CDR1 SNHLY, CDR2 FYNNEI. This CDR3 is CASIKQGYGYTF. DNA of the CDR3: TGTGCCAGCATCAAACAGGGATATGGCTACACCTTC.

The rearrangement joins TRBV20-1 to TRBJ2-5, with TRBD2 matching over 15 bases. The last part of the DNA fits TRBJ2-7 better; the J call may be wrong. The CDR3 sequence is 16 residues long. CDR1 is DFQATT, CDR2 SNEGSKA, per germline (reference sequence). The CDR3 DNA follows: TGCAGTGCCTCCACCGGACTAGCGGGAGGGCTGAACGAGCAGTACTTC. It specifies CSASTGLAGGLNEQYF.

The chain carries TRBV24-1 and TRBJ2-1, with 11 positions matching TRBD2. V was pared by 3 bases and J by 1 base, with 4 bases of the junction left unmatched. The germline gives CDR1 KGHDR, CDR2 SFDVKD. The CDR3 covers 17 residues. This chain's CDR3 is CATSDTSGGHSYNEQFF. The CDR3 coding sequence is TGTGCCACCAGTGATACTAGCGGGGGTCATTCCTACAATGAGCAGTTCTTC.

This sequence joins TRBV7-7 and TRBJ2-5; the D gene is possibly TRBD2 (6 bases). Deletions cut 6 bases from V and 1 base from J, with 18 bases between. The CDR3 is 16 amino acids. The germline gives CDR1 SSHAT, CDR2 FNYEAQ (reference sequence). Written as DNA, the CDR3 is TGTGCCAGCAGTCTCCGGGTGGAGGGGCCCCAAGAGACCCAGTACTTC. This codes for CASSLRVEGPQETQYF.